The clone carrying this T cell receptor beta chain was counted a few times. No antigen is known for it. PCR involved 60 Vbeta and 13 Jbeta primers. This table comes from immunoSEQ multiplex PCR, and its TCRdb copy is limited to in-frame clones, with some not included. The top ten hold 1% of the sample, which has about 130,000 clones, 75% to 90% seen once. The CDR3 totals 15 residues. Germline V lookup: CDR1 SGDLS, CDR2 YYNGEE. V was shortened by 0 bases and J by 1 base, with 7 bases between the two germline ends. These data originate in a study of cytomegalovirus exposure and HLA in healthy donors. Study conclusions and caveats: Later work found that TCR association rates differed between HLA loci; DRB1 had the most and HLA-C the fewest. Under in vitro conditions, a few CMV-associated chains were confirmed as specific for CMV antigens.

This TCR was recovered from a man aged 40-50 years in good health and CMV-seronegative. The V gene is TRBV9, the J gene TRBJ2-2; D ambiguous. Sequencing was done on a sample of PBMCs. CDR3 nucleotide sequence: TGTGCCAGCAGCGTAGGTTCTAGGAACACCGGGGAGCTGTTTTTT. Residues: CASSVGSRNTGELFF.